A single T cell receptor beta chain is shown here with its context. This sample is drawn from a study of T-cell reconstitution after alpha-beta-depleted transplantation in children. The CDR3 runs to 12 residues. Trimming stripped 4 bases from V and 7 bases from J, with 9 bases between. Germline-derived CDR1 and CDR2 are KGHDR and SFDVKD. Researchers prepared the TCRbeta library using unique molecular identifiers, the study reports. TCRdb processed the PCR reads anew with MiXCR; each CDR3 protein has one entry. The top ten hold 25% to 30% of the sample, which has 440,000 or so distinct CDR3 sequences, approximately 42% seen once.

This TCR was sampled from a girl aged 2 to 10 with aplastic anemia, due to receive a stem cell transplant. The material sequenced was PBMCs, taken before TCRalphabeta/CD19-depleted stem cell transplant. This rearrangement joins TRBV24-1 to TRBJ2-5; D remains unclear. The CDR3 region has the DNA TGTGCCACCAGTGACTCAACTCGGACCCAGTACTTC. Translation: CATSDSTRTQYF.